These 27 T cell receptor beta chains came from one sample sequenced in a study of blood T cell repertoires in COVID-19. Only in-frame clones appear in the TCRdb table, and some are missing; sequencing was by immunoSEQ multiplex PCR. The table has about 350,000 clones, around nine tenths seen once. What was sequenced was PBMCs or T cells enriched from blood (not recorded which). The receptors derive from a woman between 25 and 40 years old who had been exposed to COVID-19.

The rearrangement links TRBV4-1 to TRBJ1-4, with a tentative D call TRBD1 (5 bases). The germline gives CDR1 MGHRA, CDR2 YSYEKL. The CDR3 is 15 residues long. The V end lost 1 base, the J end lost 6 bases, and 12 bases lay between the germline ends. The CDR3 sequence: CASSQVEGRDEKLFF. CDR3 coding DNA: TGCGCCAGCAGCCAAGTGGAGGGGAGGGATGAAAAACTGTTTTTT.

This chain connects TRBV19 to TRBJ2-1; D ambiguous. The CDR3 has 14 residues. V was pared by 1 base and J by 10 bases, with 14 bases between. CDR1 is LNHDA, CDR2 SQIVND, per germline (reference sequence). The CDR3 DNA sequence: TGTGCCAGTAGTATAGGTATGAGTCCGAACGAGCAGTTCTTC. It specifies CASSIGMSPNEQFF.

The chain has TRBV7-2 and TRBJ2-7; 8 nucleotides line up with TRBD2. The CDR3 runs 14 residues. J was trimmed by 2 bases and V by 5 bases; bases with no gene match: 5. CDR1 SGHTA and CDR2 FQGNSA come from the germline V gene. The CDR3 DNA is TGTGCCAGCAGCACCATAGCGGGGCCCTACGAGCAGTACTTC. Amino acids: CASSTIAGPYEQYF.

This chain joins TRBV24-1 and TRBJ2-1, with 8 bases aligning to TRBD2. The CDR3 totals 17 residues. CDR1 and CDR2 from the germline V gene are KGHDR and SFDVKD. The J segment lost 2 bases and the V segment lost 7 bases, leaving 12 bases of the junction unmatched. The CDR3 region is CATSRESGRGPYNEQFF. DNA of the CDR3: TGTGCCACCAGCCGAGAAAGCGGGAGAGGCCCCTACAATGAGCAGTTCTTC.

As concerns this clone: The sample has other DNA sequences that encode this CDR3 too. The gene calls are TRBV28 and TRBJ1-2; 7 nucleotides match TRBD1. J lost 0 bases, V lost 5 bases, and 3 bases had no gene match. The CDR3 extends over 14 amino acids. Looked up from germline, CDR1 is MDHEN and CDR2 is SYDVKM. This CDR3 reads CASSPDRANYGYTF. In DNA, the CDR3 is TGTGCCAGCAGTCCCGACAGGGCTAACTATGGCTACACCTTC.

The CDR3 is CASSWRTDTNYGYTF. The CDR3, as DNA: TGTGCCAGCAGCTGGAGGACAGATACAAACTATGGCTACACCTTC. The chain carries TRBV11-3 and TRBJ1-2; D might be TRBD1 (6 bases). This CDR3 has 15 amino acids. V was clipped by 4 bases and J by 2 bases, with 14 bases between them. From germline, CDR1 is SGHNT and CDR2 YENEEA.

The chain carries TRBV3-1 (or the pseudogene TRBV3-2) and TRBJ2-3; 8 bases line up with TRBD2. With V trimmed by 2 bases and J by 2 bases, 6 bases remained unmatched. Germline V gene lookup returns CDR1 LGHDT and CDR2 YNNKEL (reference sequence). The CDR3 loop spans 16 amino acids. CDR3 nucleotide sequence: TGTGCCAGCAGCCAAAATAGCGGGATAGCCACAGATACGCAGTATTTT. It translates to CASSQNSGIATDTQYF.

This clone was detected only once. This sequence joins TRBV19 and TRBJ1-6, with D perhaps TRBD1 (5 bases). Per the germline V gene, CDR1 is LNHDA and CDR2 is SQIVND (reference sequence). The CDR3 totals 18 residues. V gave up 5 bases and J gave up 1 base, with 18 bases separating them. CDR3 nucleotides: TGTGCCAGTAGTTACACAAGAACAGGTTCTTCCTATAATTCACCCCTCCACTTT. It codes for CASSYTRTGSSYNSPLHF.

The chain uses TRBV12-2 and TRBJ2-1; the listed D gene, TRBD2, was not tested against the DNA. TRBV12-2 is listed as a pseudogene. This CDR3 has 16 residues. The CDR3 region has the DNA TGTGCAAGTCGCTTAGGTTCTAGCGGGAGGGCCAATGAGCAGTTCTTC. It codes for CASRLGSSGRANEQFF.

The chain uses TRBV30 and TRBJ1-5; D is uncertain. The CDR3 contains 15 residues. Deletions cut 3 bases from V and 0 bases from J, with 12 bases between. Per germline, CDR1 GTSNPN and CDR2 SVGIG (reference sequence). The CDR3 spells CAWSLGSSSNQPQHF. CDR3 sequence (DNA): TGTGCCTGGAGCTTGGGGAGCAGTAGCAATCAGCCCCAGCATTTT.

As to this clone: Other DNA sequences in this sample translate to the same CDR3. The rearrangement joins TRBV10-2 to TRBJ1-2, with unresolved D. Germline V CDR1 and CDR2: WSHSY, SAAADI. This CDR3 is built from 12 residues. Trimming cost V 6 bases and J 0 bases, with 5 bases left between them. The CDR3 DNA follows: TGCGCCAGCAGCGGGACTAACTATGGCTACACCTTC. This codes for CASSGTNYGYTF.

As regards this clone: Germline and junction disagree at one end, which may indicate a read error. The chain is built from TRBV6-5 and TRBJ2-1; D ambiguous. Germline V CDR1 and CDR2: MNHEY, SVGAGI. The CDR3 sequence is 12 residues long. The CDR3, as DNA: TGTGCCAGCAGTTACTCTCTCTCGGTCTCGGTCTTC. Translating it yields CASSYSLSVSVF.

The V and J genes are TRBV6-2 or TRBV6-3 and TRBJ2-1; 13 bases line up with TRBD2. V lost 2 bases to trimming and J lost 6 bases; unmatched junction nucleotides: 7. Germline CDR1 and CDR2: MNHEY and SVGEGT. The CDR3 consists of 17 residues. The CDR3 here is CASSYPPGTSGTNEQFF. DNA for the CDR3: TGTGCCAGCAGTTACCCGCCCGGGACTAGCGGGACCAATGAGCAGTTCTTC.

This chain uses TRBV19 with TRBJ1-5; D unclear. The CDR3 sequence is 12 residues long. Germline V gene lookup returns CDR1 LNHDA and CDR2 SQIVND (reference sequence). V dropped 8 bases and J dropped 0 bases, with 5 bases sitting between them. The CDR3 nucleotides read TGTGCCAGTTCGTATAGCAATCAGCCCCAGCATTTT. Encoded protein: CASSYSNQPQHF.

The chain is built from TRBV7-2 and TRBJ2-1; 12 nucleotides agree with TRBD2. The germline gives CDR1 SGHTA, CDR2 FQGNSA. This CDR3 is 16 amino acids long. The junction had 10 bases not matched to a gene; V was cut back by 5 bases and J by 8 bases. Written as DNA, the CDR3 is TGTGCCAGCAGCCCACGGACTAGCGGGAACACGTATGAGCAGTTCTTC. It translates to CASSPRTSGNTYEQFF.

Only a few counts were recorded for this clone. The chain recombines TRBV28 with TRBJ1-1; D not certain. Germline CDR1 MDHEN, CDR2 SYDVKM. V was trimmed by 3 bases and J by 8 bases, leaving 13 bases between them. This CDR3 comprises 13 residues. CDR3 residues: CASSFEDIREAFF. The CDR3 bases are TGTGCCAGCAGTTTTGAGGATATACGGGAAGCTTTCTTT.

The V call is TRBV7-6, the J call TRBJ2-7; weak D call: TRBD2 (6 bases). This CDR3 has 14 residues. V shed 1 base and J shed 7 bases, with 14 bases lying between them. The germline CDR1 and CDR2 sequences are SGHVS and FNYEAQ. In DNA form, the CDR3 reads TGTGCCAGCAGCTTAGGAGGTGGGAGGCGGGAGCAGTACTTC. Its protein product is CASSLGGGRREQYF.

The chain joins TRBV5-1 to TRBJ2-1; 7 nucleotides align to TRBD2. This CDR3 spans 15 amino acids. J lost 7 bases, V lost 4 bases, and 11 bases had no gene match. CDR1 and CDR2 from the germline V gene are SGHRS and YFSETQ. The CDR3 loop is CASSVGLSHTNEQFF. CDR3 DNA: TGCGCCAGCAGCGTGGGACTATCTCATACGAATGAGCAGTTCTTC.

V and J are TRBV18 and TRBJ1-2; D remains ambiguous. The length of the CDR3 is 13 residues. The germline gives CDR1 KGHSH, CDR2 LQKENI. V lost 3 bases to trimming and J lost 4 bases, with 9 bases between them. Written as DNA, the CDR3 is TGTGCCAGCTCACCGGCCCAATCCTATGGCTACACCTTC. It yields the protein CASSPAQSYGYTF.

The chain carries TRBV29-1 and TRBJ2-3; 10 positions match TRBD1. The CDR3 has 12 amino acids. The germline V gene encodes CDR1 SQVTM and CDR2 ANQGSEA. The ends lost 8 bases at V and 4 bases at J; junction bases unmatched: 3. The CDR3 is CSPDRGPDTQYF. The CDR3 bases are TGCAGCCCCGACAGGGGGCCAGATACGCAGTATTTT.

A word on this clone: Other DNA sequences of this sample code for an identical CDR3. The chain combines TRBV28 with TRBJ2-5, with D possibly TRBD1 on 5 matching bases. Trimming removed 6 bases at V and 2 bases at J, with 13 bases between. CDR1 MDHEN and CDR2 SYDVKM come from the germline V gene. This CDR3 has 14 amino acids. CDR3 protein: CASSLPTVQETQYF. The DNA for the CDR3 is TGTGCCAGCAGCCTACCGACAGTACAAGAGACCCAGTACTTC.

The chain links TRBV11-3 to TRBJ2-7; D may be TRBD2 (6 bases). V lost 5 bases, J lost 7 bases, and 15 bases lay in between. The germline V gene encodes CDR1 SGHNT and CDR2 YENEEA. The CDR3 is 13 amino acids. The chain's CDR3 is CASSTPSRGEQYF. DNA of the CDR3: TGTGCCAGCAGCACCCCTTCCCGGGGGGAGCAGTACTTC.

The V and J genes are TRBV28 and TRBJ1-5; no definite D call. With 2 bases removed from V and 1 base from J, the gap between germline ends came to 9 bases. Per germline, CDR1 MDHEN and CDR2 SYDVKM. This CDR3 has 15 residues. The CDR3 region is CASSLGGKSNQPQHF. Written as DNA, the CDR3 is TGTGCCAGCAGTTTAGGAGGGAAAAGCAATCAGCCCCAGCATTTT.

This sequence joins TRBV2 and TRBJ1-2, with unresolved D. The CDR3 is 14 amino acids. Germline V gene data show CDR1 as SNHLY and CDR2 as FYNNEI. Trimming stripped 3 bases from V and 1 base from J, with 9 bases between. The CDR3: CASSEGSSNYGYTF. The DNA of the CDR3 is TGTGCCAGCAGTGAGGGCAGTAGTAACTATGGCTACACCTTC.

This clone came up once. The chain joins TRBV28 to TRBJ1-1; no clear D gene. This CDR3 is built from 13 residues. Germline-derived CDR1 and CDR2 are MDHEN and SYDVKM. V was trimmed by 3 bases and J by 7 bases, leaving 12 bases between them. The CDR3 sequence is CASSLGSLGEAFF. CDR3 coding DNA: TGTGCCAGCAGTTTGGGCTCCCTGGGTGAAGCTTTCTTT. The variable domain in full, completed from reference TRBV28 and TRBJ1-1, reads DVKVTQSSRYLVKRTGEKVFLECVQDMDHENMFWYRQDPGLGLRLIYFSYDVKMKEKGDIPEGYSVSREKKERFSLILESASTNQTSMYLCASSLGSLGEAFFGQGTRLTVV.

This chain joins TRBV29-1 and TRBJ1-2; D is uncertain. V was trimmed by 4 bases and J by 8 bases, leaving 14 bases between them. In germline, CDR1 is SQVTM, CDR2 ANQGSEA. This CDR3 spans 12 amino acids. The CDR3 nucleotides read TGCAGCGTTGTACGGGGTCCCAAGGGCTACACCTTC. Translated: CSVVRGPKGYTF.

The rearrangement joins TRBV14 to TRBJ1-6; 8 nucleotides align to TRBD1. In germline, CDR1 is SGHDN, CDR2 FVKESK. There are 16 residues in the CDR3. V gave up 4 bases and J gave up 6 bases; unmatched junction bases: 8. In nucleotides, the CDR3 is TGTGCCAGCAGCCTCCGACAGGGGCTGCGTAATTCACCCCTCCACTTT. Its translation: CASSLRQGLRNSPLHF.